This TCR beta chain was found in a study of blood T cell repertoires in COVID-19. Looking at the study overall: The United States, Italy and Spain were the sources of the acute and convalescent COVID-19 samples. PBMCs, B-cell-depleted T cells, or T cells were the source of the cDNA or gDNA that made up the material.

Per the study methods: Estimation of nucleated cell counts was performed using reference gene primer amplification. Repertoires were generated with immunoSEQ multiplex PCR, while TCRdb's copy carries only in-frame clones and drops some. For V, J and clone size, that table is used; D and trimming come from the DNA. This sample yields 300,000 or so clones, of which around 89% are seen a single time; under 6.5% belongs to the top ten. The CDR3 is 17 residues long. V lost 1 base, J lost 7 bases, and 11 bases stayed unmatched. Germline V lookup: CDR1 LGHNA, CDR2 YSLEER. The sample was peripheral blood. The chain is built from TRBV4-3 and TRBJ2-3; TRBD1 agrees at 10 bases. The receptor was derived from a man between 18 and 35 years old who had recovered from COVID-19. The CDR3 protein is CASSQGLLDRGLNTQYF. The CDR3 nucleotides read TGCGCCAGCAGCCAAGGGCTTTTGGACAGGGGGTTGAATACGCAGTATTTT.